Listed below are T cell receptor beta chains from one sample, sequenced in a study of identical twins. TCRdb passed the 5' RACE reads through MiXCR, listing each CDR3 protein once. The sample includes under 250,000 distinct CDR3 sequences, around 6.8% of them seen just once. The data were also submitted as part of a second study, on yellow fever vaccine responses in identical twins.

The sample consisted of memory (CD45RO+) T cells sorted from blood. These receptors were obtained from a woman aged 18-29 years in good health. Both conserved end residues are part of each CDR3. D genes are given only for firm matches. Clone size is stated in some rows and not others, as once, few, many or a class when expanded.

many,TRBV28,-,TRBJ2-6,TGTGCCAGCAGTGACGATGCCAACGTCCTGACTTTC,CASSDDANVLTF
few,TRBV5-6,TRBD1,TRBJ2-7,TGTGCCAGCAGCAGCAACAGGGGGCCGAGGGAGCAGTACTTC,CASSSNRGPREQYF
many,TRBV7-9,-,TRBJ2-6,TGTGCCAGCAGCTTAGACATCCCCTCTGGGGCCAACGTCCTGACTTTC,CASSLDIPSGANVLTF
-,TRBV7-6,-,TRBJ1-1,TGTGCCAGCAGCTTAGCTACCGGGAACACTGAAGCTTTCTTT,CASSLATGNTEAFF
many,TRBV29-1,TRBD1,TRBJ1-2,TGCAGCGTTGAAGATAGTAGCGGGACAGGGTTCGGCTACACCTTC,CSVEDSSGTGFGYTF
many,TRBV5-6,-,TRBJ2-1,TGTGCCAGCGGCCCAATGGTGGGCAGGGGGGACCATGAGCAGTTCTTC,CASGPMVGRGDHEQFF
-,TRBV11-2,-,TRBJ1-2,TGTGCCAGCAGATCACGGGGGGGTTACGACTATGGCTACACCTTC,CASRSRGGYDYGYTF
many,TRBV7-3,-,TRBJ2-3,TGTGCCAGCAGCCGACGGGGGTCAGATACGCAGTATTTT,CASSRRGSDTQYF
many,TRBV6-2/TRBV6-3,-,TRBJ2-2,TGTGCCAGCAGTCGAGTAGACACAACCGGGGAGCTGTTTTTT,CASSRVDTTGELFF
many,TRBV4-3,TRBD1,TRBJ2-6,TGCGCCAGCAGCCCAGGGGACAGGGGAAGTGGGGCCAACGTCCTGACTTTC,CASSPGDRGSGANVLTF
few,TRBV2,TRBD2,TRBJ2-3,TGTGCCAGCAGTCCGATGCGGGGGGGAGGGCAGTATTTT,CASSPMRGGGQYF
few,TRBV6-5,TRBD1,TRBJ1-6,TGTGCCAGCAGTTACCAAGGACAGGGAGGGTTCTCCTATAATTCACCCCTCCACTTT,CASSYQGQGGFSYNSPLHF
-,TRBV6-1,TRBD1,TRBJ2-1,TGTGCCACCGTAGACAGGGGGGGGAACAATGAGCAGTTCTTC,CATVDRGGNNEQFF
few,TRBV7-2,-,TRBJ2-6,TGTGCCAGCAGCCACCGGGGCTCTGGGGCCAACGTCCTGACTTTC,CASSHRGSGANVLTF
-,TRBV5-1,-,TRBJ2-1,TGCGCCAGCAGCGTGGGGACCGAGTACAATGAGCAGTTCTTC,CASSVGTEYNEQFF
few,TRBV29-1,TRBD1,TRBJ2-5,TGCAGCGTTCAGGGACAGCCCCAAGAGACCCAGTACTTC,CSVQGQPQETQYF
-,TRBV10-3,-,TRBJ2-3,TGTGCCATCAGTGATTTGGTTCAGGGGAGCACAGATACGCAGTATTTT,CAISDLVQGSTDTQYF
many,TRBV12-3/TRBV12-4,-,TRBJ1-1,TGTGCCAGCAGTTTGGAGACTGAAGCTTTCTTT,CASSLETEAFF
-,TRBV15,-,TRBJ1-6,TGTGCCACCAGCAGAGACCATAGGGTTCCCGGTTCACCCCTCCACTTT,CATSRDHRVPGSPLHF
-,TRBV9,TRBD1,TRBJ2-1,TGTGCCAGCAGCGTTGGGACAGGGGGCGGTGAGCAGTTCTTC,CASSVGTGGGEQFF
-,TRBV20-1,TRBD2,TRBJ2-1,TGCAGTGCTAGAGTAGCGGGAGGAGGCCATGAGCAGTTCTTC,CSARVAGGGHEQFF
few,TRBV5-6,-,TRBJ2-5,TGTGCCAGCAGGCCTCGGGGACAAGGGGGGACCCAGTACTTC,CASRPRGQGGTQYF
many,TRBV5-1,-,TRBJ1-1,TGCGCCAGCAGCTCCTCGGCGGACACTGAAGCTTTCTTT,CASSSSADTEAFF
few,TRBV3-1,-,TRBJ2-1,TGTGCCAGCAGCCAGGGGACAAGATTCCCCAATGAGCAGTTCTTC,CASSQGTRFPNEQFF
-,TRBV6-5,-,TRBJ2-2,TGTGCCAGCAGTTACGGGGGAACAGGGTCCGGGGAGCTGTTTTTT,CASSYGGTGSGELFF
many,TRBV29-1,-,TRBJ2-1,TGCGTAGGAGGCTCCTACAATGAGCAGTTCTTC,CVGGSYNEQFF
many,TRBV28,TRBD1,TRBJ2-7,TGTGCCAGCAGCAAAACAGGGGGCTCCTACGAGCAGTACTTC,CASSKTGGSYEQYF
few,TRBV20-1,TRBD2,TRBJ2-1,TGCAGTGCTAGAGAGCTAGCGGGGCTCGATGAGCAGTTCTTC,CSARELAGLDEQFF
few,TRBV5-1,-,TRBJ2-2,TGCGCCAGCAGCCCCCTAGCGCTGAACACCGGGGAGCTGTTTTTT,CASSPLALNTGELFF
many,TRBV5-1,-,TRBJ2-7,TGCGCCAGCAGCCTATCGGGACCTACCTACGAGCAGTACTTC,CASSLSGPTYEQYF
many,TRBV11-2,-,TRBJ1-1,TGTGCCAGCAGCTTTCCGGGGAAAGCTTTCTTT,CASSFPGKAFF
-,TRBV21-1,-,TRBJ2-5,TGTGCCAGCAGCGAAGGCACACGCCAAGAGACCCAGTACTTC,CASSEGTRQETQYF
many,TRBV7-2,-,TRBJ1-5,TGTGCCAGCAGCGAAGATGGGGGGCTTCGCAATCAGCCCCAGCATTTT,CASSEDGGLRNQPQHF
-,TRBV20-1,-,TRBJ1-2,TGCAGTGCTCGGTCCGACACCGACTATGGCTACACCTTC,CSARSDTDYGYTF
few,TRBV10-3,-,TRBJ2-7,TGTGCCATCAGTGTGGACCGTGGAGTCGGGGCAGGGAGCTCCTACGAGCAGTACTTC,CAISVDRGVGAGSSYEQYF
few,TRBV5-1,TRBD1,TRBJ2-7,TGCGCCAGCAGCTTGAGTGGGGACAGCTACGAGCAGTACTTC,CASSLSGDSYEQYF
many,TRBV16,-,TRBJ1-3,TGTGCCAGCAGCCACGCGAGGTGGGCTCAAGGAAACACCATATATTTT,CASSHARWAQGNTIYF
medium-sized,TRBV4-2,-,TRBJ2-3,TGTGCCAGCAGCCAAGAGGCGGGATCGGGCACAGATACGCAGTATTTT,CASSQEAGSGTDTQYF
-,TRBV29-1,-,TRBJ2-7,TGCAGCGTTGAGAAGGCCACTGGGAACGAGCAGTACTTC,CSVEKATGNEQYF
many,TRBV7-9,-,TRBJ1-1,TGTGCCAGCACCTTTCTAAGGGACACTGAAGCTTTCTTT,CASTFLRDTEAFF
few,TRBV12-3/TRBV12-4,-,TRBJ2-6,TGTGCCAGCAGTTTATTAAGGGCAAGGTCCTCTGGGGCCAACGTCCTGACTTTC,CASSLLRARSSGANVLTF
few,TRBV20-1,-,TRBJ1-6,TGCAGTGCTAGAGATATGGGAGCCAATAATTCACCCCTCCACTTT,CSARDMGANNSPLHF
-,TRBV20-1,-,TRBJ2-7,TGCAGTGCTAGCGCCCCCCTAACTTCCTACGAGCAGTACTTC,CSASAPLTSYEQYF
few,TRBV2,-,TRBJ2-3,TGTGCCAGCAGTCCCCAGGGAGCGAGGAGGACAGATACGCAGTATTTT,CASSPQGARRTDTQYF
few,TRBV5-6,TRBD1,TRBJ2-7,TGTGCCAGCAGCCGGGACAGGAGAAGCTCCTACGAGCAGTACTTC,CASSRDRRSSYEQYF
many,TRBV6-2/TRBV6-3,TRBD1,TRBJ1-2,TGTGCCAGTGGACAGGGAGGTGGCTACACCTTC,CASGQGGGYTF
many,TRBV7-2,-,TRBJ2-2,TGTGCCAGCAGCTTATCTGTAGCGAGGCTCACCGGGGAGCTGTTTTTT,CASSLSVARLTGELFF
-,TRBV20-1,TRBD1,TRBJ2-7,TGCAGTACAGGGGTATACGAGCAGTACTTC,CSTGVYEQYF
-,TRBV2,TRBD2,TRBJ2-5,TGTGCCAGCAAGGAAATTAGCGGGCTTGCCCAAGAGACCCAGTACTTC,CASKEISGLAQETQYF
many,TRBV5-1,TRBD1,TRBJ1-1,TGCGCCAGCAGCTTGGTCGGGACAGGTCTGAACACTGAAGCTTTCTTT,CASSLVGTGLNTEAFF
few,TRBV7-8,-,TRBJ2-1,TGTGCCAGCAGCCCGACTAATTACAATGAGCAGTTCTTC,CASSPTNYNEQFF
-,TRBV4-2,TRBD2,TRBJ2-3,TGTGCCAGCAGCCAACTAGCGGGAGACGCAGATACGCAGTATTTT,CASSQLAGDADTQYF
many,TRBV12-3/TRBV12-4,-,TRBJ2-1,TGTGCCAGCAGCTTAGCTGCCCTAGGCAATGAGCAGTTCTTC,CASSLAALGNEQFF
-,TRBV20-1,TRBD1,TRBJ2-7,TGCAGTGCGGAAGGACAGGGAGAAAGGATTAGGAGCTCCTACGAGCAGTACTTC,CSAEGQGERIRSSYEQYF
many,TRBV7-2,TRBD2,TRBJ2-1,TGTGCCAGCAGCTTATTAAAAGCGGGAGTGGATGAGCAGTTCTTC,CASSLLKAGVDEQFF